A selection of T cell receptor beta chains follows, all from one sample in a study of blood T cell repertoires in COVID-19. Libraries were prepared by immunoSEQ multiplex PCR; TCRdb keeps only in-frame clonotypes and omits some of them. The profile shows fewer than 250,000 clones, about 88% of them singletons. The sequenced sample was peripheral blood. The receptors shown here come from a woman in her forties who had recovered from COVID-19. Both conserved end residues are part of each CDR3. A D gene is named only where the DNA matches it firmly. Expanded clones are given a class, and other clones once, few, many or no size at all.

NA,TRBV6-2/TRBV6-3,NA,TRBJ1-1,TGTGCCAGCAGTTACACAGGGAACACTGAAGCTTTCTTT,CASSYTGNTEAFF
NA,TRBV28,NA,TRBJ1-2,TGTGCCAGCAGTTTAGAGGCAGGGTTGATTCCCTATGGCTACACCTTC,CASSLEAGLIPYGYTF
once,TRBV28,NA,TRBJ1-6,TGTGCCAGCACTCAACAGGGAGCTAGTTCACCCCTCCACTTT,CASTQQGASSPLHF
NA,TRBV29-1,NA,TRBJ2-7,TGCAGCGCAGTCGGCGGCAGCTCCTACGAGCAGTACTTC,CSAVGGSSYEQYF
NA,TRBV9,NA,TRBJ2-2,TGTGCCAGCAGCGTAGTGACGGGGGGCGCCCCGAACACCGGGGAGCTGTTTTTT,CASSVVTGGAPNTGELFF
NA,TRBV4-2,NA,TRBJ1-2,TGTGCCAGCAGCCAAGATGAAGATAGTGGCTACCCGGGGAACGGCTACACCTTC,CASSQDEDSGYPGNGYTF
NA,TRBV30,NA,TRBJ2-3,TGTGCCTGGAGGCAGGCCACAGATACGCAGTATTTT,CAWRQATDTQYF
NA,TRBV5-1,TRBD1,TRBJ1-4,TGCGCCAGCAGCTCGGGACAGACAGCTAATGAAAAACTGTTTTTT,CASSSGQTANEKLFF
NA,TRBV30,TRBD1,TRBJ2-1,TGTGCCTGGGATTGGGACAGCAATGAGCAGTTCTTC,CAWDWDSNEQFF
NA,TRBV30,TRBD2,TRBJ2-3,TGTGCCTGGAAGACTAGCGGCACAGATACGCAGTATTTT,CAWKTSGTDTQYF
NA,TRBV7-7,NA,TRBJ1-5,TGTGCCAGCGTCCTCTTGGGGGGAGGACAGCCCCAGCATTTT,CASVLLGGGQPQHF
NA,TRBV6-5,NA,TRBJ1-1,TGTGCCAGCAACCCAATAATAGACAGGAATGAAGCTTTCTTT,CASNPIIDRNEAFF
NA,TRBV9,TRBD1,TRBJ1-2,TGTGCCAGCAGCCTCCGGACAGGGGGTGACTATGGCTACACCTTC,CASSLRTGGDYGYTF
NA,TRBV19,NA,TRBJ2-7,TGTGCCAGTAGTATAGCCCGGGACGGAGGGCGTTACGAGCAGTACTTC,CASSIARDGGRYEQYF
NA,TRBV10-2,TRBD2,TRBJ2-7,TGCGCCAGCAGTGGCCCCCTAGCGGGAGGTGGCGAGCAGTACTTC,CASSGPLAGGGEQYF
NA,TRBV5-4,NA,TRBJ2-1,TGTGCCGTCACCCCGGAGAGCTACAATGAGCAGTTCTTC,CAVTPESYNEQFF
NA,TRBV5-6,NA,TRBJ2-3,TGTGCCAGCAGCTTGGTTGCTAGCGACACAGATACGCAGTATTTT,CASSLVASDTDTQYF
NA,TRBV30,NA,TRBJ2-1,TGTGCCTGGAGGGGCACAGTACAGCAGTTCTTC,CAWRGTVQQFF
NA,TRBV18,NA,TRBJ2-5,TGTGCCAGCTCACCATCCCTAGAGACCCAGTACTTC,CASSPSLETQYF
few,TRBV14,NA,TRBJ1-2,TGTGCCAGCAGCCTTCTGGACACGGGCTATGGCTACACCTTC,CASSLLDTGYGYTF
NA,TRBV19,NA,TRBJ2-2,TGTGCCAGTATCCGGGTTCCGGGAATGATTGGGGAGCTGTTTTTT,CASIRVPGMIGELFF
NA,TRBV7-9,TRBD1,TRBJ2-5,TGTGCCAGCAGCAAGGGACAGGGGGCGAGGGAGACCCAGTACTTC,CASSKGQGARETQYF
once,TRBV9,NA,TRBJ1-6,TGTGCCAGCAGCGTGTCCTACGACAGCCGGGATTCACCCCTCCACTTT,CASSVSYDSRDSPLHF
NA,TRBV9,TRBD2,TRBJ2-1,TGTGCCAGCAGCCTTGGGACTAGCGGGTCGAGCTCCTACAATGAGCAGTTCTTC,CASSLGTSGSSSYNEQFF
NA,TRBV19,NA,TRBJ1-2,TGTGCCAGTACTGTGACAGGAGACTATGGCTACACCTTC,CASTVTGDYGYTF
NA,TRBV27,TRBD1,TRBJ1-2,TGTGCCAGCAGTCCTCGGACAGGGGACATTACCGGGGGATATGGCTACACCTTC,CASSPRTGDITGGYGYTF
NA,TRBV5-4,NA,TRBJ2-1,TGTGCCAGCAGTTCTAGCACCCCGAGCTCCTACAATGAGCAGTTCTTC,CASSSSTPSSYNEQFF
NA,TRBV7-2,TRBD2,TRBJ2-1,TGTGCCAGCAGCTTGGGACTAGCGGGAGTCAATGAGCAGTTCTTC,CASSLGLAGVNEQFF
NA,TRBV5-1,NA,TRBJ2-3,TGCGCCAGCAGCTTGGAGGGGGAAACAGATACGCAGTATTTT,CASSLEGETDTQYF
NA,TRBV19,NA,TRBJ1-1,TGTGCCAGTAGTATAGGCGCGCAACCTGATGAAGCTTTCTTT,CASSIGAQPDEAFF
NA,TRBV5-4,TRBD1,TRBJ1-2,TGTGCCAGCAGCTGGGGGACAGGTAATGGCTACACCTTC,CASSWGTGNGYTF
few,TRBV3-1/TRBV3-2,NA,TRBJ2-7,TGTGCCAGCAGCCAAAGCGGCGAGCAGTACTTC,CASSQSGEQYF
NA,TRBV27,TRBD1,TRBJ2-7,TGTGCCAGCAGTGCGGGGACAGGGAGATCCTACGAGCAGTACTTC,CASSAGTGRSYEQYF
once,TRBV2,TRBD1,TRBJ1-2,TGTGCCAGCAGACCAGACAGGGGAGATGGCTACACCTTC,CASRPDRGDGYTF
NA,TRBV4-3,TRBD1,TRBJ1-1,TGCGCCAGCAGCGCCGTAATAGGACAGGGGAGTCTAGCTTTCTTT,CASSAVIGQGSLAFF
NA,TRBV9,TRBD1,TRBJ2-2,TGTGCCAGCGAGGGGGCAACCGGGGAGCTGTTTTTT,CASEGATGELFF
NA,TRBV5-4,TRBD2,TRBJ2-1,TGTGCCAGCTTTTCAAAACAAGCGGGAACCTACAATGAGCAGTTCTTC,CASFSKQAGTYNEQFF
NA,TRBV3-1/TRBV3-2,NA,TRBJ2-2,TGTGCCAGCAGCCAAGCAACCGGGGAGCTGTTTTTT,CASSQATGELFF
NA,TRBV25-1,NA,TRBJ1-6,TGTGCCAGCAGTGATTTACCACTTTATTCACCCCTCCACTTT,CASSDLPLYSPLHF
NA,TRBV5-8,NA,TRBJ2-2,TGTGCCTCTCAGCGGACTATGAACACCGGGGAGCTGTTTTTT,CASQRTMNTGELFF
NA,TRBV5-1,TRBD1,TRBJ2-7,TGCGCCAGCAGCTTCACAGGGGGGTTTACCTACGAGCAGTACTTC,CASSFTGGFTYEQYF
NA,TRBV14,TRBD2,TRBJ2-3,TGTGCCAGCAACGTAGCGGGAGGTTACACAGATACGCAGTATTTT,CASNVAGGYTDTQYF
once,TRBV4-1,NA,TRBJ2-2,TGCGCCAGCAGCCAAGAATCAGGGAATGGGGCCGGGGAGCTGTTTTTT,CASSQESGNGAGELFF
NA,TRBV4-3,TRBD1,TRBJ1-1,TGCGCCAGCAGCCAAGGTACGGGACAGGCGAACACTGAAGCTTTCTTT,CASSQGTGQANTEAFF
NA,TRBV28,NA,TRBJ2-4,TGTGCCAGCAGTTTATTGCCCGGACAGCTGAAAAACATTCAGTACTTC,CASSLLPGQLKNIQYF
NA,TRBV29-1,TRBD2,TRBJ2-3,TGCAGCGTTGAAAGGTTAGCGGGAGAAACAGATACGCAGTATTTT,CSVERLAGETDTQYF
NA,TRBV10-3,TRBD2,TRBJ2-1,TGTGCCATCAGTGAGCCTCTAGGACTAGTGGTATACAATGAGCAGTTCTTC,CAISEPLGLVVYNEQFF
NA,TRBV5-1,TRBD1,TRBJ2-1,TGCGCCAGCATGGCCCAGGGGGCGGGTAATGAGCAGTTCTTC,CASMAQGAGNEQFF
NA,TRBV29-1,NA,TRBJ1-2,TGCAGCGTCGAAGACAGGTCGTCAAACTATGGCTACACCTTC,CSVEDRSSNYGYTF
NA,TRBV24-1,TRBD2,TRBJ2-1,TGTGCCACCAGTCGGACTAGCGGGAGTAGCTCCTACAATGAGCAGTTCTTC,CATSRTSGSSSYNEQFF
NA,TRBV7-2,TRBD2,TRBJ2-1,TGTGCCAGCAGCTTAGGGGCTAGCGGGAGTAGCTTTTACAATGAGCAGTTCTTC,CASSLGASGSSFYNEQFF
NA,TRBV19,TRBD1,TRBJ1-5,TGTGCCAGTAGGACAGGGGGCGCTTATAGCAATCAGCCCCAGCATTTT,CASRTGGAYSNQPQHF
NA,TRBV19,TRBD2,TRBJ2-1,TGTGCCAGTAGGAAAACTAGCGGGAGAGCAAATGGGCAGTTCTTC,CASRKTSGRANGQFF
NA,TRBV18,NA,TRBJ1-2,TGTGCCAGCTCGGAAGGGGAAAGTGGCTACACCTTC,CASSEGESGYTF
NA,TRBV28,NA,TRBJ2-3,TGTGCCAGCAGTTCCTCTTATGTGATATTTGCCTCGGGGGAGAGCACAGATACGCAGTATTTT,CASSSSYVIFASGESTDTQYF
NA,TRBV6-1,NA,TRBJ1-6,TGTGCCAGCAGTGAAGCGTCAGGGGCACAGTATTCACCCCTCCACTTT,CASSEASGAQYSPLHF
once,TRBV19,TRBD1,TRBJ1-5,TGTGCCAGCAACGACAGGGGGCTTGGGCAGCCCCAGCATTTT,CASNDRGLGQPQHF